Listed below are T cell receptor beta chains from one sample, sequenced in a study of molecular identifiers for immune sequencing clone quantification. Using its own MiXCR run on the PCR reads, TCRdb lists one record per CDR3 protein. The sample includes 9,500 to 15,000 distinct CDR3 sequences, about 18% of them seen just once. The specimen was naive CD8+ T cells from blood, with Jurkat cell RNA spiked in. These receptor sequences come from a human donor in good health. Some libraries in this study had Jurkat cell RNA spiked in. CDR3s include the opening cysteine and the closing phenylalanine or tryptophan. The order of the fields is CDR3 protein, V gene.

CASSLREGYEEYF,TRBV5-1
CASSRIGAINNEKLFF,TRBV5-1
CASSPNWGAPDNSPLHF,TRBV7-9
CASSQPGQTYEQYF,TRBV5-1
CSVSPTTAGNTIYF,TRBV29-1
CASRGGSGGVRAYEQYF,TRBV25-1
CASSRLESSYNSPLHF,TRBV28
CASSLFGSSSDTQYF,TRBV27
CASSYSKAATNEKLFF,TRBV6-5
CASSHTGGLAGGYEQFF,TRBV27
CASSFPDEELNYEQYF,TRBV5-5
CATDGEYSNQPQHF,TRBV12-3/TRBV12-4
CASSLKPGLAGNYNEQFF,TRBV5-1
CASSVGQGTYEQYF,TRBV9
CASSPSGPAGELFF,TRBV7-2
CASSFIGGGQPQHF,TRBV28
CSASRVRALNTGELFF,TRBV20-1
CASSLGSYGYTF,TRBV7-9
CASTLRGQLSNQPQHF,TRBV28
CASRGTGVEQYF,TRBV12-3/TRBV12-4
CASRWGLAENTGELFF,TRBV6-6
CASSPTGGHEQYF,TRBV5-4
CASSASTSGTTDTQYF,TRBV6-5
CASSSPQGVSGTEAFF,TRBV11-2
CASSPLVRGEVGGPVDEQFF,TRBV7-6
CASSVTGELFF,TRBV9
CSASFLAGGEGEQFF,TRBV20-1
CASSQRTSSYIERFF,TRBV4-1
CASSVGTGGMNTEAFF,TRBV9
CSARGQGPSGNTIYF,TRBV20-1
CASRNTGIPYEQYF,TRBV19
CATFSALAGGRDEQFF,TRBV6-2/TRBV6-3
CASSLVVIASTDTQYF,TRBV7-2
CASSQGSGDFEPQHF,TRBV3-1
CASSWTVSYEQYF,TRBV27
CASSPGLAGVNEQFF,TRBV6-5
CASSPIEGQGVNQPQHF,TRBV28
CASSYIGLARETQYF,TRBV5-4
CASRETPRGRGGTEAFF,TRBV7-9
CASSPGECRGTEAFF,TRBV28
CASSQDPGNTGELFF,TRBV4-3
CASSLSRAPNYGYTF,TRBV9
CASSFMNTGELFF,TRBV7-9
CSARDFGRTPYSNQPQHF,TRBV20-1
CASSSPTGIWADTQYF,TRBV6-4
CSAHKNDWVIEAFF,TRBV20-1
CASSSSGTAQETQHF,TRBV12-3/TRBV12-4
CASSLGSAGRRTEAFF,TRBV13
CASSLGQVSGNTIYF,TRBV5-6
CSALGGLAGAVSYNEQFF,TRBV20-1